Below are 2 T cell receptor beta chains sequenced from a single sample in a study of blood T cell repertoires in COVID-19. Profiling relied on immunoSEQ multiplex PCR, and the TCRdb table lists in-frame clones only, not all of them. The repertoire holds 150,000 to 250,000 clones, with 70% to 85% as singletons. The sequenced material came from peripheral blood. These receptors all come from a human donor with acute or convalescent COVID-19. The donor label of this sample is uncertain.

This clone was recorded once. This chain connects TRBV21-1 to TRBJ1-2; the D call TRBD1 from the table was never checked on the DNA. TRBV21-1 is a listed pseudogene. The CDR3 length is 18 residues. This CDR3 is CASIPLPGQGARGYGYTF. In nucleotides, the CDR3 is TGTGCCAGCATCCCCCTTCCGGGACAGGGGGCGCGGGGCTATGGCTACACCTTC.

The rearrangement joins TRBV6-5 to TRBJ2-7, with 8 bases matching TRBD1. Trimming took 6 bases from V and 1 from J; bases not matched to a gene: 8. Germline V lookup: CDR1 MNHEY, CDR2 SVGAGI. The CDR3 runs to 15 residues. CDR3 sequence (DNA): TGTGCCAGCAGGCCGGTAGACAGGGGATCCTACGAGCAGTACTTC. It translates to CASRPVDRGSYEQYF.